These T cell receptor beta chains were read from a single sample in a study of PD-1 blockade in classical Hodgkin lymphoma. Method: immunoSEQ multiplex PCR; TCRdb's copy keeps in-frame clones and lacks some. The table includes 30,000 to 35,000 clones, 85% to 95% detected once. The sequencing input was peripheral blood mononuclear cells (PBMCs). These receptors were collected from a human donor with classical Hodgkin lymphoma. CDR3s include the opening cysteine and the closing phenylalanine or tryptophan. A D gene is named only where the DNA matches it firmly. The size of a clone is reported for some rows only, either as once, few or many, or as a class for expanded clones.

d_gene	v_gene	j_gene	len	abundance	CDR3aa	CDR3nt
.	TRBV2	TRBJ2-3	14	once	CASRDWVGTDTQYF	TGTGCCAGCAGGGACTGGGTTGGCACAGATACGCAGTATTTT
TRBD2	TRBV5-5	TRBJ2-5	16	.	CASSPGTSGVLGTQYF	TGTGCCAGCAGCCCAGGGACTAGCGGGGTATTAGGGACCCAGTACTTC
.	TRBV2	TRBJ1-2	14	.	CASSGNRGFGGYTF	TGTGCCAGCAGTGGGAACCGAGGATTTGGTGGCTACACCTTC
.	TRBV29-1	TRBJ2-7	13	.	CSVVTVTSYEQYF	TGCAGCGTTGTCACAGTCACCTCCTACGAGCAGTACTTC
TRBD1	TRBV28	TRBJ2-5	17	.	CASSFAWDSEEQETQYF	TGTGCCAGCAGTTTCGCCTGGGACAGTGAGGAACAAGAGACCCAGTACTTC
.	TRBV5-4	TRBJ2-5	13	.	CATTRDYQETQYF	TGTGCCACGACCCGGGACTACCAAGAGACCCAGTACTTC
TRBD2	TRBV18	TRBJ2-3	15	.	CASSILAGGTDTQYF	TGTGCCAGCTCTATACTAGCGGGGGGAACAGATACGCAGTATTTT
TRBD1	TRBV15	TRBJ2-1	17	.	CATSRESVGRGPNEQFF	TGTGCCACCAGCAGAGAATCGGTTGGCAGGGGGCCCAATGAGCAGTTCTTC
TRBD1	TRBV4-1	TRBJ2-7	15	.	CASSQETDRGYEQYF	TGCGCCAGCAGCCAAGAAACGGACAGGGGTTACGAGCAGTACTTC
TRBD2	TRBV28	TRBJ2-7	19	.	CASSLGGLAGPLSSYEQYF	TGTGCCAGCAGTTTAGGAGGTCTAGCGGGGCCCCTGAGCTCCTACGAGCAGTACTTC
.	TRBV20-1	TRBJ2-1	11	.	CSARDGREQFF	TGCAGTGCTAGAGATGGCCGCGAGCAGTTCTTC
TRBD2	TRBV18	TRBJ2-7	15	.	CASSLYTSAPYEQYF	TGTGCCAGCTCACTATACACTAGCGCTCCCTACGAGCAGTACTTC
TRBD1	TRBV27	TRBJ2-1	15	.	CASSHPGGSYNEQFF	TGTGCCAGTTCTCATCCAGGGGGATCCTACAATGAGCAGTTCTTC
.	TRBV30	TRBJ1-4	13	.	CAWGRQGGEKLFF	TGTGCCTGGGGGAGGCAGGGCGGTGAAAAACTGTTTTTT
.	TRBV5-1	TRBJ1-4	15	.	CASSLAGQYNEKLFF	TGCGCCAGCAGCTTGGCCGGGCAGTATAATGAAAAACTGTTTTTT
.	TRBV15	TRBJ1-4	16	few	CATSRDRGQGSEKLFF	TGTGCCACCAGCAGAGATCGGGGGCAGGGCAGTGAAAAACTGTTTTTT
.	TRBV18	TRBJ1-6	14	.	CASSPSGVYSPLHF	TGTGCCAGCTCACCAAGCGGGGTCTACTCACCCCTCCACTTT
TRBD1	TRBV5-1	TRBJ2-3	15	once	CASSSTGTGGDTQYF	TGCGCCAGCAGCTCGACCGGGACAGGAGGAGATACGCAGTATTTT
.	TRBV6-1	TRBJ1-2	13	.	CASSSREHYGYTF	TGTGCCAGCAGCTCCAGGGAGCACTATGGCTACACCTTC
TRBD1	TRBV5-1	TRBJ1-5	15	.	CASSPGTGYNQPQHF	TGCGCCAGCAGCCCCGGGACAGGGTACAATCAGCCCCAGCATTTT